The rows below give T cell receptor beta chains drawn from one sample of a study of blood T cell repertoires in COVID-19. Profiled with immunoSEQ multiplex PCR; TCRdb holds only in-frame clones, not every one. This table holds some 260,000 clones, roughly 87% found once. Sequenced: peripheral blood. The source is a human donor in a cohort sampled during active COVID-19. Each CDR3 is given with its conserved first and last residue. The D gene is left open where the match is weak. Only some rows state a clone size, as once, few, many or a class for expanded clones.

>TRBD1|NA|TRBV3-1/TRBV3-2|TRBJ1-5
TGTGCCAGCAGCCCCCGGGACAGGGTGGGTCAGCCCCAGCATTTT
CASSPRDRVGQPQHF
>TRBD1|NA|TRBV27|TRBJ1-2
TGTGCCAGCAGTTATGAGGGGGCCGATGGCTACACCTTC
CASSYEGADGYTF
>NA|NA|TRBV7-2|TRBJ2-2
TGTGCCAGCAGGGCGGGGGCCTCTGACACCGGGGAGCTGTTTTTT
CASRAGASDTGELFF
>NA|once|TRBV19|TRBJ2-6
TGTGCCAGTAGTATGATCATGCCCGAGGGGGCCAACGTCCTGACTTTC
CASSMIMPEGANVLTF
>NA|NA|TRBV6-1|TRBJ2-1
TGTGCCAGCAGTGAGAGGGGGGGGAATGAGCAGTTCTTC
CASSERGGNEQFF
>TRBD1|NA|TRBV29-1|TRBJ1-4
TGCAGCGTAACAGGGGTTGGAGAAAAACTGTTTTTT
CSVTGVGEKLFF
>NA|NA|TRBV6-1|TRBJ1-5
TGTGCCAGCAGTGAAGCGGGGGGTTATAGCAATCAGCCCCAGCATTTT
CASSEAGGYSNQPQHF
>NA|NA|TRBV4-2|TRBJ1-2
TGTGCCAGCAGCCAAGATATCCGGTCCTTCTATGGCTACACCTTC
CASSQDIRSFYGYTF
>TRBD2|NA|TRBV18|TRBJ2-7
TGTGCCAGCTCACCCTCGGGACTAGCGGGAGTCGAGCAGTACTTC
CASSPSGLAGVEQYF
>NA|NA|TRBV18|TRBJ1-1
TGTGCCAGCTCCCAAGAAGCCGAGATGAACACTGAAGCTTTCTTT
CASSQEAEMNTEAFF
>NA|NA|TRBV24-1|TRBJ1-2
TGTGCCACCAGTGATCCCGACAGCTATGGCTACACCTTC
CATSDPDSYGYTF
>NA|once|TRBV6-4|TRBJ2-2
TGTGCCAGCAGTGTGGGGACAACCACCGGGGAGCTGTTTTTT
CASSVGTTTGELFF
>TRBD2|NA|TRBV3-1/TRBV3-2|TRBJ2-2
TGTGCCAGCAGCCGCATACCGGGGGGGAACACCGGGGAGCTGTTTTTT
CASSRIPGGNTGELFF
>NA|NA|TRBV30|TRBJ1-6
TGTGCCTGGAGCGGAGGATATAATTCACCCCTCCACTTT
CAWSGGYNSPLHF
>NA|NA|TRBV4-3|TRBJ1-1
TGCGCCAGCAGCCAACGGGTATGGAACACTGAAGCTTTCTTT
CASSQRVWNTEAFF
>TRBD1|NA|TRBV7-9|TRBJ1-1
TGTGCCAGCAGCTTACAGACAGGGGGCGCCGGAACTGAAGCTTTCTTT
CASSLQTGGAGTEAFF
>TRBD1|NA|TRBV27|TRBJ1-6
TGTGCCAGCAGAAGGACAGGGGTTTATGATAATTCACCCCTCCACTTT
CASRRTGVYDNSPLHF
>NA|NA|TRBV29-1|TRBJ2-7
TGCAGCGTGAGCGCGAGCTCCTACGAGCAGTACTTC
CSVSASSYEQYF
>NA|NA|TRBV7-5|TRBJ1-4
TGTGTCAGAAGCTTAGGGTTTTGGTCGGGGACAGGGGATGAAAAACTGTTTTTT
CVRSLGFWSGTGDEKLFF
>NA|NA|TRBV30|TRBJ2-7
TGTGCCTGGGAGTATCGTACGGGAAACGAGCAGTACTTC
CAWEYRTGNEQYF
>TRBD2|NA|TRBV5-4|TRBJ2-7
TGTGCCGGAGGGACTAGCGGAGATCCCTACGAGCAGTACTTC
CAGGTSGDPYEQYF
>NA|NA|TRBV19|TRBJ1-4
TGTGCCAGTAAGGGGAAGGGACTTAATGAAAAACTGTTTTTT
CASKGKGLNEKLFF
>TRBD1|NA|TRBV19|TRBJ1-6
TGTGCCAGTAGTATCCGGGACAGGGATTCACCCCTCCACTTT
CASSIRDRDSPLHF
>NA|NA|TRBV7-2|TRBJ2-7
TGTGCCAGCATCCCGAGGGGGGGCTACGAGCAGTACTTC
CASIPRGGYEQYF
>TRBD1|NA|TRBV15|TRBJ1-5
TGTGCCACCAGCAGGGGGACAGGGGTCGCCAATCAGCCCCAGCATTTT
CATSRGTGVANQPQHF
>NA|medium-sized|TRBV6-5|TRBJ1-3
TGTGCCAGCAGGCAGGTCTCGAGCTCTGGAAACACCATATATTTT
CASRQVSSSGNTIYF
>NA|NA|TRBV3-1/TRBV3-2|TRBJ2-7
TGTGCCAGCAGCCACCGGACAGACTACGAGCAGTACTTC
CASSHRTDYEQYF
>TRBD1|NA|TRBV7-3|TRBJ2-2
TGTGCCAGCAGCTTAACGTCGGGGACAGGGCAACACACCGGGGAGCTGTTTTTT
CASSLTSGTGQHTGELFF
>NA|NA|TRBV7-2|TRBJ2-7
TGTGCCAGCAGCTTAGTAGGAACAGACTACGAGCAGTACTTC
CASSLVGTDYEQYF
>NA|NA|TRBV19|TRBJ1-2
TGTGCCAGTAGTATCGAGTTCTATGGCTACACCTTC
CASSIEFYGYTF
>NA|NA|TRBV18|TRBJ1-1
TGTGCCAGCTCACCAGTGCCTATGAACACTGAAGCTTTCTTT
CASSPVPMNTEAFF
>TRBD1|NA|TRBV13|TRBJ1-2
TGTGCCAGCAGCTTGGACAGGGATGGTGGCTACACCTTC
CASSLDRDGGYTF
>TRBD2|NA|TRBV7-2|TRBJ2-7
TGTGCCAGCAGCAAGACCCGGGAGGCCTACGAGCAGTACTTC
CASSKTREAYEQYF
>NA|many|TRBV11-2|TRBJ2-1
TGTGCCAGCAGCTTAGATTTACTAACTTACAATGAGCAGTTCTTC
CASSLDLLTYNEQFF
>TRBD1|few|TRBV19|TRBJ1-5
TGTGCCAGCCGGACCCTCACCGGGACAGGTAATCAGCCCCAGCATTTT
CASRTLTGTGNQPQHF
>NA|NA|TRBV12-5|TRBJ1-2
TGTGGTAGTGGAGCAGGGTATGGCTACACCTTC
CGSGAGYGYTF